Shown below are 28 T cell receptor beta chains from a single sample sequenced in a study of response to subunit inactivated influenza vaccine. TCRdb passed the RT-PCR reads through MiXCR, listing each CDR3 protein once. The sample consists of 800,000 or so distinct CDR3 sequences, about 20% of them appearing once. The material sequenced was PBMCs from blood, taken 4 to 6 days after vaccination. The receptors here all came from a man aged 45 to 65 who received an inactivated influenza vaccine.

The chain employs TRBV4-3 and TRBJ1-2, with D possibly matching TRBD1 (5 bases). Germline lookup yields CDR1 LGHNA and CDR2 YSLEER. Trimming removed 0 bases from V and 8 bases from J, with 16 bases in between. The CDR3 totals 15 residues. The CDR3 bases are TGCGCCAGCAGCCAAGAAATATCGAGGGGCGGCGGCTACACCTTC. Translating gives CASSQEISRGGGYTF.

The chain couples TRBV3-1 to TRBJ2-3, with D unresolved. Trimming took 2 bases from V and 6 from J, leaving 6 bases between them. Germline loops: CDR1 LGHDT, CDR2 YNNKEL (reference sequence). The CDR3 spans 12 residues. The CDR3 DNA follows: TGTGCCAGCAGCCAACGGCCTGATACGCAGTATTTT. It is translated as CASSQRPDTQYF.

This sequence joins TRBV30 and TRBJ2-6; 9 bases fit TRBD2. Germline CDR1 reads GTSNPN; CDR2 reads SVGIG (reference sequence). CDR3 length: 18 amino acids. V was clipped by 1 base and J by 0 bases; unmatched bases: 7. In DNA, the CDR3 is TGTGCCTGGAGTGGAGGACTAGCGCCTCGCTCTGGGGCCAACGTCCTGACTTTC. Protein: CAWSGGLAPRSGANVLTF.

The table lists this clonotype with many counts. The chain is built from TRBV6-1 and TRBJ2-1; TRBD1 matches 7 bases. Looked up from germline, CDR1 is MNHNS and CDR2 is SASEGT. The CDR3 totals 16 residues. The V and J ends lost 5 bases and 0 bases, in that order; junction bases with no gene match: 7. The CDR3, as DNA: TGTGCCAGCAGTCCCGGGACAGATAACTCCTACAATGAGCAGTTCTTC. Protein product: CASSPGTDNSYNEQFF.

A few counts support this clonotype. The gene calls are TRBV12-3 or TRBV12-4 and TRBJ1-3; no reliable D call. The CDR3 has 14 amino acids. The V end was cut by 4 bases, the J end by 10 bases, with 17 bases between. The CDR3 region is CASSSTPRPQTIYF. The CDR3 bases are TGTGCCAGCAGTTCTACCCCCCGTCCCCAGACCATATATTTT.

The V gene is TRBV5-1, the J gene TRBJ2-2, with TRBD2 identical over 10 bases. CDR1 SGHRS and CDR2 YFSETQ come from the germline V gene. V lost 5 bases and J lost 3; bases outside the gene matches: 19. This CDR3 comprises 20 residues. CDR3 protein: CASRPPGLARFPQHTGELFF. The CDR3 DNA sequence: TGCGCCAGCAGGCCTCCGGGACTAGCGAGATTTCCTCAACACACCGGGGAGCTGTTTTTT.

This chain links TRBV7-9 with TRBJ1-4; D unresolved. The CDR3 runs to 11 residues. V lost 5 bases, J lost 15 bases, and 13 bases lay in between. CDR1 is SEHNR and CDR2 is FQNEAQ in the germline V gene (reference sequence). For the CDR3, the DNA is TGTGCCAGCAGCCCCGCGACACAGTTGTTTTTT. Protein product: CASSPATQLFF.

The CDR3 nucleotides are TGTGCCAGCACACCCCCCCAGCGGACCCTCTACGAGCAGTACTTC. This gives the protein CASTPPQRTLYEQYF. The chain joins TRBV25-1 to TRBJ2-7, with D perhaps matching TRBD2 (5 bases). Germline V gene sequence: CDR1 MGHDK, CDR2 SYGVNS. The CDR3 covers 15 residues. Trimming removed 7 bases at V and 3 bases at J, with 19 bases between.

The chain's CDR3 is CASASRTGVEKLFF. CDR3 DNA: TGTGCCAGTGCGTCGAGGACAGGGGTTGAAAAACTGTTTTTT. This chain joins TRBV6-1 and TRBJ1-4, with 9 bases identical to TRBD1. V was pared by 9 bases and J by 7 bases, with 9 bases of the junction left unmatched. The CDR3 spans 14 residues. CDR1 and CDR2 (germline): MNHNS, SASEGT.

A few counts support this clonotype. The chain combines TRBV12-3 or TRBV12-4 with TRBJ2-3; 14 bases are shared with TRBD2. Trimming removed 5 bases from V and 0 bases from J; junction bases left unmatched: 1. This CDR3 contains 16 residues. Written as DNA, the CDR3 is TGTGCCAGCAGTCGACTAGCGGGAGGGAGCACAGATACGCAGTATTTT. This gives the protein CASSRLAGGSTDTQYF.

This clonotype has just a few counts. The genes are TRBV3-1 and TRBJ2-1, with 8 bases fitting TRBD2. Germline CDR1 and CDR2: LGHDT and YNNKEL (reference sequence). The CDR3 covers 15 residues. V was pared by 4 bases and J by 4 bases, with 6 bases of the junction left unmatched. The CDR3 protein is CASSPTSGTYNEQFF. CDR3 DNA: TGTGCCAGCAGCCCTACTAGCGGAACATACAATGAGCAGTTCTTC.

This clonotype was counted between two and nine times. The chain uses TRBV29-1 and TRBJ1-2; maybe TRBD1 (6 bases). Trimming removed 3 bases from V and 4 bases from J, with 15 bases in between. The germline V gene has CDR1 SQVTM and CDR2 ANQGSEA. The CDR3 is 14 residues long. The CDR3 reads CSVDTGFGRYGYTF. In nucleotides, the CDR3 is TGCAGCGTTGACACAGGGTTTGGACGCTATGGCTACACCTTC. Complete variable domain (other parts from reference TRBV29-1 and TRBJ1-2): SAVISQKPSRDICQRGTSLTIQCQVDSQVTMMFWYRQQPGQSLTLIATANQGSEATYESGFVIDKFPISRPNLTFSTLTVSNMSPEDSSIYLCSVDTGFGRYGYTFGSGTRLTVV.

This clonotype turned up a few times. The chain combines TRBV7-9 with TRBJ2-3; the D gene could be TRBD1 or TRBD2 (5 bases each). The CDR3 spans 16 residues. CDR1 and CDR2 from the germline V gene are SEHNR and FQNEAQ (reference sequence). Trimming cost V 6 bases and J 2 bases, with 18 bases left between them. CDR3 loop: CASSPSGTVSTDTQYF. CDR3 bases: TGTGCCAGCAGTCCCTCCGGGACGGTTTCCACAGATACGCAGTATTTT.

J is TRBJ2-1 and V is TRBV7-2; 10 nucleotides agree with TRBD2. The CDR3 runs to 15 residues. The V gene end was trimmed by 5 bases and the J gene end by 8 bases; junction bases not matched to a gene: 9. The germline V gene has CDR1 SGHTA and CDR2 FQGNSA. CDR3 nucleotides: TGTGCCAGCAGCATACTAGCGGGGATGACTGATGAGCAGTTCTTC. Protein: CASSILAGMTDEQFF.

This chain uses TRBV5-1 with TRBJ2-5; D gene unclear. The germline CDR1 and CDR2 sequences are SGHRS and YFSETQ. CDR3 length equals 13 residues. Trimming took 1 base from V and 4 from J, leaving 8 bases between them. The chain's CDR3 is CASSLFVSETQYF. CDR3 nucleotide sequence: TGCGCCAGCAGCTTGTTTGTTTCAGAGACCCAGTACTTC.

This clonotype was seen a few times. The CDR3 spells CASSPGQRGNIQYF. CDR3 nucleotides: TGCGCCAGCAGCCCTGGACAGCGAGGAAACATTCAGTACTTC. The V gene is TRBV5-1, the J gene TRBJ2-4, with TRBD1 as a possible D gene (6 bases). The V end was cut by 4 bases, the J end by 6 bases, with 14 bases between. The germline CDR1 and CDR2 sequences are SGHRS and YFSETQ. The CDR3 spans 14 residues.

The chain is built from TRBV6-5 and TRBJ2-3; D gene unclear. V gave up 6 bases and J gave up 4 bases, with 11 bases separating them. Germline assignment: CDR1 MNHEY and CDR2 SVGAGI. CDR3 length equals 13 residues. The DNA for the CDR3 is TGTGCCAGCAGCCTTACTCCGGCAGATACGCAGTATTTT. Translating gives CASSLTPADTQYF.

This clonotype was recorded a few times. The chain has TRBV10-3 and TRBJ1-5; D is unresolved. The germline V gene has CDR1 ENHRY and CDR2 SYGVKD. V was cut by 0 bases and J by 7 bases, with 13 bases left in between. CDR3 length: 15 amino acids. CDR3 region: CAISESPELIQPQHF. CDR3 DNA sequence: TGTGCCATCAGTGAGTCGCCGGAACTCATACAGCCCCAGCATTTT.

This clonotype occurred a few times. The chain links TRBV10-2 to TRBJ2-1, with D perhaps TRBD1 (6 bases). Trimming stripped 6 bases from V and 8 bases from J, with 17 bases between. Germline CDR1 is WSHSY and CDR2 is SAAADI. The CDR3 contains 14 residues. The CDR3 sequence: CASSTGQRLDEQFF. CDR3 bases: TGCGCCAGCAGCACTGGACAGAGGCTTGATGAGCAGTTCTTC.

This clonotype was found a few times. V gene TRBV29-1 combines with J gene TRBJ2-7, with D perhaps assigned TRBD1 or TRBD2 (5 bases each). CDR1 SQVTM and CDR2 ANQGSEA come from the germline V gene. The CDR3 covers 13 residues. Trimming left V 6 bases short and J 4 bases short, with 16 bases between. The chain's CDR3 is CSVGTRTGYEQYF. The CDR3 coding sequence is TGCAGCGTGGGGACGAGAACGGGGTACGAGCAGTACTTC.

This chain connects TRBV10-2 to TRBJ2-1; D ambiguous. The CDR3 spans 14 residues. CDR1 WSHSY and CDR2 SAAADI come from the germline V gene. Trimming shortened V by 3 bases and J by 0 bases, and 6 bases separated the two germline ends. The CDR3 bases are TGCGCCAGCAGTGAAAGTAACTCCTACAATGAGCAGTTCTTC. Its protein product is CASSESNSYNEQFF.

At least ten counts were recorded for this clonotype. This sequence joins TRBV7-9 and TRBJ2-7; weak D call: TRBD2 (5 bases). The CDR3 extends over 15 amino acids. V lost 3 bases and J 4 bases, leaving 16 bases between the germline ends. Germline V gene data show CDR1 as SEHNR and CDR2 as FQNEAQ (reference sequence). The CDR3 sequence is CASSFGATRGYEQYF. CDR3 DNA: TGTGCCAGCAGCTTCGGCGCGACCAGAGGGTACGAGCAGTACTTC.

This rearrangement joins TRBV2 to TRBJ2-5; 9 positions match TRBD2. The CDR3 has 17 residues. Germline V CDR1 and CDR2: SNHLY, FYNNEI. V lost 6 bases to trimming and J lost 7 bases; unmatched junction nucleotides: 18. The CDR3 spells CASRMAGATSGTGTQYF. In DNA form, the CDR3 reads TGTGCCAGCAGGATGGCAGGGGCGACTAGCGGTACGGGGACCCAGTACTTC.

This clonotype was recorded a few times. The chain is built from TRBV12-3 or TRBV12-4 and TRBJ1-2; the match to TRBD1 covers 7 bases. The CDR3 extends over 13 amino acids. Trimming took 3 bases from V and 4 from J; bases not matched to a gene: 2. CDR3 coding DNA: TGTGCCAGCAGTTTGACAGGGCCCTATGGCTACACCTTC. This translates into CASSLTGPYGYTF.

This clonotype has only a few counts. The chain combines TRBV24-1 with TRBJ1-5, with D hard to call. Germline-derived CDR1 and CDR2 are KGHDR and SFDVKD. The CDR3 length is 14 residues. Deletions cut 5 bases from V and 0 bases from J, with 7 bases between. The CDR3 is CATSAGYSNQPQHF. The CDR3 nucleotides read TGTGCCACCAGTGCGGGTTATAGCAATCAGCCCCAGCATTTT.

The V and J genes are TRBV28 and TRBJ2-7; D ambiguous. The germline V and J ends were trimmed by 3 bases and 3 bases, with 15 bases remaining between them. CDR1 MDHEN and CDR2 SYDVKM come from the germline V gene. The CDR3 is made up of 15 amino acids. The DNA for the CDR3 is TGTGCCAGCAGTTTTTTGCTATCGGAGTTCTACGAGCAGTACTTC. It encodes CASSFLLSEFYEQYF.

The table lists this clonotype with a few counts. V and J are TRBV20-1 and TRBJ2-1; unclear D gene. CDR3 size: 17 residues. Looked up from germline, CDR1 is DFQATT and CDR2 is SNEGSKA (reference sequence). Trimming removed 1 base at V and 0 bases at J, with 16 bases between. The CDR3 DNA reads TGCAGTGCTAGAGTATCGTTTCCAGCGCGCTCCTACAATGAGCAGTTCTTC. Translation: CSARVSFPARSYNEQFF.

A few counts support this clonotype. The gene calls are TRBV5-1 and TRBJ2-7; 9 nucleotides align to TRBD2. Germline V gene sequence: CDR1 SGHRS, CDR2 YFSETQ. The CDR3 is made up of 17 amino acids. V gave up 2 bases and J gave up 7 bases; unmatched junction bases: 16. The CDR3 DNA reads TGCGCCAGCAGCTTCGGAGCGGGAGGCCCTAGGAGGTGGGAGCAGTACTTC. Protein product: CASSFGAGGPRRWEQYF. The full variable domain, completed using reference TRBV5-1 and TRBJ2-7, is KAGVTQTPRYLIKTRGQQVTLSCSPISGHRSVSWYQQTPGQGLQFLFEYFSETQRNKGNFPGRFSGRQFSNSRSEMNVSTLELGDSALYLCASSFGAGGPRRWEQYFGPGTRLTVT.